The T cell receptor (beta chain) under discussion was sequenced for a study of blood T cell repertoires in COVID-19. This CDR3 spans 17 amino acids. The V segment lost 0 bases and the J segment 0 bases; nucleotides outside the gene matches: 3. Germline V gene data show CDR1 as SGHTA and CDR2 as FQGTGA. In the authors' workflow: By means of reference gene primer amplification, nucleated cell counts were estimated. Method: immunoSEQ multiplex PCR; TCRdb's copy keeps in-frame clones and lacks some. D and trimming were read from the DNA, whereas the V and J calls and clone size are those reported in that table. The data hold about 280,000 clones, with approximately 83% observed a single time. This clone was found once.

This chain joins TRBV7-3 and TRBJ2-1; 9 positions match TRBD2. Sequencing was performed on peripheral blood. The origin of this receptor is a woman in her seventies with acute or convalescent COVID-19. CDR3 in amino acids: CASSLTSGGPSYNEQFF. In DNA, the CDR3 is TGTGCCAGCAGCTTAACTAGCGGGGGACCCTCCTACAATGAGCAGTTCTTC.